The 20 T cell receptor beta chains presented below share a single source sample, sequenced in a study of cytomegalovirus exposure and HLA in healthy donors. The PCR used 60 Vbeta and 13 Jbeta primers. Generated by immunoSEQ multiplex PCR, the TCRdb table keeps only in-frame clones and is missing some. The repertoire holds around 40,000 clones, with 82% as singletons. Sequencing used PBMCs. The source of these receptors is a woman between 18 and 29 years old in good health and CMV-seropositive.

This chain uses TRBV28 with TRBJ2-5, with a weak D call TRBD1 (6 bases). CDR1 and CDR2 (germline): MDHEN, SYDVKM. The CDR3 consists of 13 residues. The germline V and J ends were trimmed by 6 bases and 9 bases, with 17 bases remaining between them. In nucleotides, the CDR3 is TGTGCCAGCAGCCTCAGGGGTACCGTCTCCCAGTACTTC. It codes for CASSLRGTVSQYF.

The rearrangement uses TRBV4-1 and TRBJ2-1; 8 positions match TRBD1. Germline V gene data show CDR1 as MGHRA and CDR2 as YSYEKL. V dropped 4 bases and J dropped 2; count of bases not matched to a gene: 7. CDR3 length equals 16 residues. For the CDR3, the DNA is TGCGCCAGCAGCCCGCGGACAGGGAATCCCTACAATGAGCAGTTCTTC. Amino acid sequence: CASSPRTGNPYNEQFF.

The CDR3 bases are TGTGCCAGCAGCTTCGTCGGACAGGGCGGGCAGCCCCAGCATTTT. Encoded protein: CASSFVGQGGQPQHF. J is TRBJ1-5 and V is TRBV5-8; 8 bases map to TRBD1. The germline V gene has CDR1 SGHTS and CDR2 YDEGEE. The CDR3 length is 15 residues. V dropped 2 bases and J dropped 7; count of bases not matched to a gene: 8.

The V gene is TRBV29-1, the J gene TRBJ2-2; 14 bases fit TRBD2. The germline V gene has CDR1 SQVTM and CDR2 ANQGSEA. The CDR3 loop spans 18 amino acids. Unmatched junction bases numbered 18, after V lost 8 bases and J lost 7 bases. CDR3 protein: CSTPGTSGSLGSGGELFF. The CDR3 bases are TGCAGCACCCCTGGGACTAGCGGGAGTTTAGGGAGCGGCGGGGAGCTGTTTTTT.

This clone was observed once. V usage is TRBV30 and J usage is TRBJ1-1; maybe TRBD1 (5 bases). The length of the CDR3 is 13 residues. V was clipped by 3 bases and J by 6 bases, with 14 bases between them. Germline loops: CDR1 GTSNPN, CDR2 SVGIG (reference sequence). The CDR3 region has the DNA TGTGCCTGGAGACAGGCCGCAGGCCCTGAAGCTTTCTTT. It translates to CAWRQAAGPEAFF. The full variable domain, completed using reference TRBV30 and TRBJ1-1, is SQTIHQWPATLVQPVGSPLSLECTVEGTSNPNLYWYRQAAGRGLQLLFYSVGIGQISSEVPQNLSASRPQDRQFILSSKKLLLSDSGFYLCAWRQAAGPEAFFGQGTRLTVV.

The chain has TRBV19 and TRBJ2-3; TRBD2 agrees at 7 bases. V was clipped by 5 bases and J by 2 bases; unmatched bases: 10. This CDR3 has 16 amino acids. Per germline, CDR1 LNHDA and CDR2 SQIVND (reference sequence). The CDR3 spells CASSSITSAATDTQYF. CDR3 in DNA: TGTGCCAGTAGTTCGATTACTAGCGCGGCCACAGATACGCAGTATTTT. Full variable domain (outside the CDR3, taken from reference TRBV19 and TRBJ2-3): DGGITQSPKYLFRKEGQNVTLSCEQNLNHDAMYWYRQDPGQGLRLIYYSQIVNDFQKGDIAEGYSVSREKKESFPLTVTSAQKNPTAFYLCASSSITSAATDTQYFGPGTRLTVL.

This clone is a singleton in its sample. The chain links TRBV28 to TRBJ1-1, with 11 bases aligning to TRBD1. The CDR3 spans 14 residues. J lost 2 bases, V lost 8 bases, and 4 bases had no gene match. CDR1 and CDR2 from the germline V gene are MDHEN and SYDVKM. The CDR3 DNA sequence: TGTGCCAGCGGGGACAGGGGGGGAAACACTGAAGCTTTCTTT. Translation gives CASGDRGGNTEAFF.

The rearrangement links TRBV7-6 to TRBJ2-5; TRBD2 matches at 10 bases. The CDR3 runs to 16 residues. Germline values: CDR1 SGHVS, CDR2 FNYEAQ. V shed 5 bases, J shed 2 bases, and the junction held 8 bases outside the gene matches. The CDR3 bases are TGTGCCAGCAGCGCCCTAGCGGGGGCCGCTCAAGAGACCCAGTACTTC. Translated: CASSALAGAAQETQYF.

The V call is TRBV7-6, the J call TRBJ2-7, with TRBD2 matching over 10 bases. CDR1 is SGHVS, CDR2 FNYEAQ, per germline. The junction had 0 bases not matched to a gene; V was cut back by 0 bases and J by 4 bases. The length of the CDR3 is 14 residues. The CDR3 here is CASSLAAGGYEQYF. Written as DNA, the CDR3 is TGTGCCAGCAGCTTAGCAGCGGGGGGGTACGAGCAGTACTTC.

The table lists this clone with a count of one. The chain is built from TRBV7-2 and TRBJ2-1, with 7 bases fitting TRBD2. Germline V gives CDR1 SGHTA, CDR2 FQGNSA. The CDR3 covers 17 residues. V shed 1 base and J 0 bases; nucleotides not matched to a gene: 6. The CDR3 nucleotides read TGTGCCAGCAGCTTAGATAGTAGCGGGCCCTCCTACAATGAGCAGTTCTTC. Translated: CASSLDSSGPSYNEQFF.

This rearrangement joins TRBV5-1 to TRBJ1-1; perhaps TRBD1 as D (5 bases). Trimming took off 0 bases at V and 4 bases at J, with 7 bases between the two ends. CDR1 SGHRS and CDR2 YFSETQ come from the germline V gene. This CDR3 is 13 amino acids long. The CDR3: CASSLEGATEAFF. The CDR3, as DNA: TGCGCCAGCAGCTTGGAAGGGGCCACTGAAGCTTTCTTT.

The chain is built from TRBV6-6 and TRBJ2-3; tentative D call: TRBD2 (6 bases). V was cut by 7 bases and J by 0 bases, with 11 bases left in between. The germline V gene has CDR1 MNHNY and CDR2 SVGAGI (reference sequence). CDR3 length equals 14 residues. The chain's CDR3 is CASKPGTSTDTQYF. As DNA, the CDR3 is TGTGCCAGCAAGCCGGGGACTAGCACAGATACGCAGTATTTT.

This clone showed up just a few times. The rearrangement uses TRBV5-1 and TRBJ1-4, with D perhaps matching TRBD1 (5 bases). The V and J ends lost 2 bases and 2 bases respectively, with 7 bases between them. This CDR3 spans 14 amino acids. The germline gives CDR1 SGHRS, CDR2 YFSETQ. CDR3 protein: CASSFRATNEKLFF. CDR3 nucleotides: TGCGCCAGCAGCTTCAGGGCCACTAATGAAAAACTGTTTTTT. Combining the CDR3 with reference TRBV5-1 and TRBJ1-4 gives the whole variable domain KAGVTQTPRYLIKTRGQQVTLSCSPISGHRSVSWYQQTPGQGLQFLFEYFSETQRNKGNFPGRFSGRQFSNSRSEMNVSTLELGDSALYLCASSFRATNEKLFFGSGTQLSVL.

The gene calls are TRBV15 and TRBJ1-4; the match to TRBD1 covers 9 bases. The CDR3 extends over 15 amino acids. Germline V lookup: CDR1 LNHNV, CDR2 YYDKDF (reference sequence). Trimming at V came to 3 bases and at J to 8 bases, leaving 7 bases not matched to a gene. The CDR3 region is CATSRGQGKGEKLFF. The DNA of the CDR3 is TGTGCCACCAGCAGGGGACAGGGTAAAGGGGAAAAACTGTTTTTT.

This sequence joins TRBV19 and TRBJ2-2; 8 nucleotides agree with TRBD2. The germline V gene has CDR1 LNHDA and CDR2 SQIVND (reference sequence). This CDR3 is 17 amino acids long. V shed 6 bases, J shed 5 bases, and the junction held 14 bases outside the gene matches. For the CDR3, the DNA is TGTGCCAGTAGGCGACTAGCGCGGGGGAAGGGGACCGGGGAGCTGTTTTTT. As protein: CASRRLARGKGTGELFF.

V gene TRBV11-1 combines with J gene TRBJ2-1; 12 bases match TRBD1. The CDR3 sequence is 17 residues long. CDR1 SGHAT and CDR2 FQDESV come from the germline V gene (reference sequence). Germline trimming cut 8 bases from V and 8 bases from J; bases unmatched to any gene: 16. The CDR3 protein is CASEFGPGQGATYEQFF. CDR3 bases: TGTGCCAGCGAATTCGGACCGGGACAGGGGGCGACGTATGAGCAGTTCTTC.

V is TRBV18 and J is TRBJ1-1; the D gene is possibly TRBD1 (5 bases). From germline, CDR1 is KGHSH and CDR2 LQKENI. Trimming took 4 bases from V and 5 from J, leaving 11 bases between them. CDR3 length: 13 amino acids. The CDR3 DNA follows: TGTGCCAGCTCACTTGGGGGGGTGACTGAAGCTTTCTTT. Translated: CASSLGGVTEAFF.

This clone was picked up a small number of times. The rearrangement links TRBV6-1 to TRBJ1-1; the match to TRBD1 covers 8 bases. This CDR3 comprises 14 residues. V shed 6 bases, J shed 3 bases, and the junction held 6 bases outside the gene matches. From germline, CDR1 is MNHNS and CDR2 SASEGT. The CDR3 sequence is CASRILQGDTEAFF. The CDR3 nucleotides read TGTGCCAGCAGAATATTACAGGGGGACACTGAAGCTTTCTTT.

This chain connects TRBV10-2 to TRBJ2-1; 8 bases are a match to TRBD2. The CDR3 is 14 residues long. Germline V gene data show CDR1 as WSHSY and CDR2 as SAAADI. V gave up 5 bases and J gave up 3 bases; unmatched junction bases: 3. The CDR3 DNA is TGCGCCAGCAGTAGCGGGAGAGTCTACAATGAGCAGTTCTTC. Its translation is CASSSGRVYNEQFF.

The chain employs TRBV7-9 and TRBJ2-1, with TRBD2 identical over 15 bases. CDR1 is SEHNR and CDR2 is FQNEAQ in the germline V gene (reference sequence). J gave up 6 bases and V 3 bases, and 9 bases lay outside the gene matches. The CDR3 is 18 amino acids. CDR3: CASSFWTSGRAVGNEQFF. CDR3 in DNA: TGTGCCAGCAGCTTCTGGACTAGCGGGAGGGCCGTCGGCAATGAGCAGTTCTTC.